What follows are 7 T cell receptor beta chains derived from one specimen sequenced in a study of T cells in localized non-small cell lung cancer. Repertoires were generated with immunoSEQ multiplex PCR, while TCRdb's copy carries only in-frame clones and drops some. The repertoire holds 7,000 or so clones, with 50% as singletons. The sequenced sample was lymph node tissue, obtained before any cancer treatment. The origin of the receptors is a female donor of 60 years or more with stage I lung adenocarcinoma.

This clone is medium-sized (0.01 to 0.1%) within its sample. The CDR3 DNA follows: TGCGCCAGCAGCCAGGCAGGGGAAGAGACCCAGTACTTC. Residues: CASSQAGEETQYF. V usage is TRBV4-1 and J usage is TRBJ2-5; the D gene is possibly TRBD1 (6 bases). Trimming shortened V by 3 bases and J by 3 bases, and 8 bases separated the two germline ends. The CDR3 covers 13 residues. Germline CDR1 is MGHRA and CDR2 is YSYEKL.

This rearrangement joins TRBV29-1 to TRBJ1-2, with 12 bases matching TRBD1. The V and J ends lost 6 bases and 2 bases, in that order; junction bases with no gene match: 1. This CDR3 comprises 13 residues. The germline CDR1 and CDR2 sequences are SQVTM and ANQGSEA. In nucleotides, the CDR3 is TGCAGCGTCGGGACAGGGGGCAACTATGGCTACACCTTC. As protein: CSVGTGGNYGYTF.

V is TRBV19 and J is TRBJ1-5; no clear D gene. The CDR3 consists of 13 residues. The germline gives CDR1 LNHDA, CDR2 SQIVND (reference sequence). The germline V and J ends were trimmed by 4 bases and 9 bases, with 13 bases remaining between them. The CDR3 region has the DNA TGTGCCAGTAGTAACCTCCATAACGGGCCCCAGCATTTT. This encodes CASSNLHNGPQHF.

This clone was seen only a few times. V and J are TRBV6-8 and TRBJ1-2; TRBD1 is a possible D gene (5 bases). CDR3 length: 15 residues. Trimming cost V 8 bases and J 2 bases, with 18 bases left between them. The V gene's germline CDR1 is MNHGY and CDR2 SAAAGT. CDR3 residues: CASLPQRGFNYGYTF. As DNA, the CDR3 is TGTGCCAGCCTCCCCCAACGGGGCTTCAACTATGGCTACACCTTC.

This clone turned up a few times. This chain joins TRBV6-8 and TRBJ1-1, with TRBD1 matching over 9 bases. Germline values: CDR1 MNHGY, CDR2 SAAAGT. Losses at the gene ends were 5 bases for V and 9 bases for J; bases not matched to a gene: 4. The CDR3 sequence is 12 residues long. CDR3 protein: CASSAQGAKAFF. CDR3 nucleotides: TGTGCCAGCAGTGCACAGGGGGCGAAAGCTTTCTTT.

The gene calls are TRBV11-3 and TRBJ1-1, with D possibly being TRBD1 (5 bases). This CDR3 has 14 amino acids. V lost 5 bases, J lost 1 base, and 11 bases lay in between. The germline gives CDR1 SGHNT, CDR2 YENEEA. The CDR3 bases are TGTGCCAGCAGCCTTCAACAGGAGAACACTGAAGCTTTCTTT. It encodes CASSLQQENTEAFF.

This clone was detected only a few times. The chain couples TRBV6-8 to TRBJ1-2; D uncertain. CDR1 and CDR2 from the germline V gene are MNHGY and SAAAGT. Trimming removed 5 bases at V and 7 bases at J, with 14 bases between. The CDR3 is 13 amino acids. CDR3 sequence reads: CASSDHKGSGYTF. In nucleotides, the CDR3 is TGTGCCAGCAGTGATCATAAGGGAAGTGGCTACACCTTC.